Described below is a single T cell receptor beta chain sequence and its context. These data come from a study of blood T cell repertoires in COVID-19. Study-wide background: Samples taken during acute and convalescent COVID-19 were collected in the United States, Italy and Spain.

Germline lookup yields CDR1 MNHEY and CDR2 SVGAGI. Losses at the gene ends were 7 bases for V and 5 bases for J; bases not matched to a gene: 7. The CDR3 spans 13 residues. As originally analysed: Reference gene primers were amplified, and this amplification served to estimate nucleated cell counts. Here immunoSEQ multiplex PCR was the method, and the copy in TCRdb shows in-frame clones only, minus some. Clone size and the V and J calls come from that table; the DNA yielded D and trimming. The sample contains about 87,000 clones, 89% of which appear only once. The sample consisted of peripheral blood. This sequence originates from a woman older than 75 with active COVID-19. J is TRBJ1-1 and V is TRBV6-5; 7 positions agree with TRBD1. CDR3: CASNEGARTEAFF. CDR3 bases: TGTGCCAGCAACGAGGGGGCGCGGACTGAAGCTTTCTTT.